This TCR beta chain was recovered during a study of blood T cell repertoires in COVID-19. As for the study in general: Spain, Italy and the United States supplied samples that represented acute and convalescent COVID-19. Sample material is recorded as cDNA or gDNA derived from T cells, B-cell-depleted T cells, or PBMCs.

In the authors' methods: Reference gene primer amplification gave estimated nucleated cell counts. The data were produced by immunoSEQ multiplex PCR, yet TCRdb's version contains in-frame clones alone and is incomplete. The DNA gave D and trimming, while V, J and clone size come from that table. The table records 150,000 or so clones, more than 70% of them present only once. The CDR3 contains 15 residues. Unmatched junction bases numbered 12, after V lost 6 bases and J lost 6 bases. From germline, CDR1 is MDHEN and CDR2 SYDVKM. This receptor was obtained from a man in his 60s with active or convalescent COVID-19. The sequenced material came from peripheral blood. The chain joins TRBV28 to TRBJ2-7, with 9 nucleotides matching TRBD2. The CDR3 region is CASSDLGSGRPEQYF. The CDR3 DNA follows: TGTGCCAGCAGCGATCTAGGGAGCGGGAGGCCCGAGCAGTACTTC.